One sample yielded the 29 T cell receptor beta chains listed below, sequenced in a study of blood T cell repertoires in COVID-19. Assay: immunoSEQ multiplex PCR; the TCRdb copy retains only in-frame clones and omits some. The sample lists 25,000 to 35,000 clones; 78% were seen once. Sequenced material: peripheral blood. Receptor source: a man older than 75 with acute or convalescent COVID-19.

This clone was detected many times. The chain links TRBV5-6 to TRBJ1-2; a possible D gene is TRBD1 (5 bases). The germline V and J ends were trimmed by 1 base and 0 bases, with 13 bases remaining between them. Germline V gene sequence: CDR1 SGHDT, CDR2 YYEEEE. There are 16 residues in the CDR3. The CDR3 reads CASSLWGRPSNYGYTF. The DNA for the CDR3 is TGTGCCAGCAGCTTGTGGGGCAGGCCATCTAACTATGGCTACACCTTC. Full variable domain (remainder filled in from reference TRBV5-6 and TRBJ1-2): DAGVTQSPTHLIKTRGQQVTLRCSPKSGHDTVSWYQQALGQGPQFIFQYYEEEERQRGNFPDRFSGHQFPNYSSELNVNALLLGDSALYLCASSLWGRPSNYGYTFGSGTRLTVV.

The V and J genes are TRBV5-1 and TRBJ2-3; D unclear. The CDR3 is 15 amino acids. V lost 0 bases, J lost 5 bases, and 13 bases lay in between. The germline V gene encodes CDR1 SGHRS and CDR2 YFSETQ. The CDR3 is CASSLAVSLRDTQYF. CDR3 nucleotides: TGCGCCAGCAGCTTGGCCGTTAGTCTTAGAGATACGCAGTATTTT.

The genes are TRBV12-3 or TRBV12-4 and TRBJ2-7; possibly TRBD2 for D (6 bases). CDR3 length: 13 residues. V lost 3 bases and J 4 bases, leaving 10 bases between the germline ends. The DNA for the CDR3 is TGTGCCAGCAGTTTTAGCGGAGCTTACGAGCAGTACTTC. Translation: CASSFSGAYEQYF.

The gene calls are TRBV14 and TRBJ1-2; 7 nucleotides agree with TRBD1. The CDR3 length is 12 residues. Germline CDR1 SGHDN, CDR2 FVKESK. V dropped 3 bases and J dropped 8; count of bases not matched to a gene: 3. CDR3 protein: CASSHQGEGYTF. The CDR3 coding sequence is TGTGCCAGCAGCCATCAGGGGGAAGGCTACACCTTC.

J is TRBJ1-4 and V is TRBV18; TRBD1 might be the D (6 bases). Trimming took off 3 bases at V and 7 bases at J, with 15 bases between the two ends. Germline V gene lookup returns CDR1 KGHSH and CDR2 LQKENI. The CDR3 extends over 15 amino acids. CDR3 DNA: TGTGCCAGCTCACCTTACAGGGAATACGGTGAAAAACTGTTTTTT. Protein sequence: CASSPYREYGEKLFF.

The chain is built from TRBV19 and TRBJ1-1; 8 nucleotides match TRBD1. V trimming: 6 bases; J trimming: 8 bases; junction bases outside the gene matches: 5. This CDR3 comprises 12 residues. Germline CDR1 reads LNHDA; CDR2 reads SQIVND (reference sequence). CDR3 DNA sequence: TGTGCCAGTAGGGGGGACAGGATAGAAGCTTTCTTT. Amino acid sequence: CASRGDRIEAFF.

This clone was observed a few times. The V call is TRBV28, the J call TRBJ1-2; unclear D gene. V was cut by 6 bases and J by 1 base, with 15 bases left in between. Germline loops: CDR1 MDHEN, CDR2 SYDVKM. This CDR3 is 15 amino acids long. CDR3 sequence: CASRFLLRNNYGYTF. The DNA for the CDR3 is TGTGCCAGCAGGTTTCTGTTGCGAAATAACTATGGCTACACCTTC.

CDR3 bases: TGTGCCAGCAGCCTGACTAGCGATGAGCAGTTCTTC. Protein sequence: CASSLTSDEQFF. This chain connects TRBV5-4 to TRBJ2-1; TRBD2 aligns across 8 bases. CDR1 is SGHNT, CDR2 YYREEE, per germline (reference sequence). With V trimmed by 4 bases and J by 8 bases, 2 bases remained unmatched. The CDR3 length is 12 residues. Filled out from reference TRBV5-4 and TRBJ2-1, the complete variable domain reads ETGVTQSPTHLIKTRGQQVTLRCSSQSGHNTVSWYQQALGQGPQFIFQYYREEENGRGNFPPRFSGLQFPNYSSELNVNALELDDSALYLCASSLTSDEQFFGPGTRLTVL.

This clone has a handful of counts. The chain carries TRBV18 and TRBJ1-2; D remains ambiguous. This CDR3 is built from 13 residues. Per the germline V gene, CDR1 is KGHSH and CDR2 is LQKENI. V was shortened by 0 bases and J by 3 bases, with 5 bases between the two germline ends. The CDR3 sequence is CASSPPYDYGYTF. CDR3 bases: TGTGCCAGCTCACCACCCTACGACTATGGCTACACCTTC.

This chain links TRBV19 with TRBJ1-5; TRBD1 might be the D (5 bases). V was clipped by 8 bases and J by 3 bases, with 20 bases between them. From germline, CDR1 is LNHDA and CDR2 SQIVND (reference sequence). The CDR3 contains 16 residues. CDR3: CASADLKVRVNQPQHF. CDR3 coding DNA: TGTGCCAGTGCAGACCTGAAGGTCAGGGTCAATCAGCCCCAGCATTTT.

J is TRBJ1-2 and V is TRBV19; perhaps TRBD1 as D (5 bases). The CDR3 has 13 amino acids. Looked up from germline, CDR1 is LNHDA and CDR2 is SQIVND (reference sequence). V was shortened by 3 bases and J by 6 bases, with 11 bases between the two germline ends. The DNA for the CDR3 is TGTGCCAGTAGTATGCGACAGTCGGATGGCTACACCTTC. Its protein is CASSMRQSDGYTF.

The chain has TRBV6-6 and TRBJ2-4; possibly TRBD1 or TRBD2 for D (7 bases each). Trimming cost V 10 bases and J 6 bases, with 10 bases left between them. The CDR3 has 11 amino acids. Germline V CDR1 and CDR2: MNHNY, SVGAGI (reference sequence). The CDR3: CATRGGNIQYF. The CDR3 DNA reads TGTGCCACCAGGGGGGGAAACATTCAGTACTTC.

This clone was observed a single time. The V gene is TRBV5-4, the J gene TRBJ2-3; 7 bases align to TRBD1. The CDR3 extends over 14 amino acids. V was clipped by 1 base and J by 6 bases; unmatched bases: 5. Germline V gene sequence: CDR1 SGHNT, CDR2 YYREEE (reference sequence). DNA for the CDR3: TGTGCCAGCAGCTTGTCAGGGGGTGGCGATACGCAGTATTTT. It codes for CASSLSGGGDTQYF.

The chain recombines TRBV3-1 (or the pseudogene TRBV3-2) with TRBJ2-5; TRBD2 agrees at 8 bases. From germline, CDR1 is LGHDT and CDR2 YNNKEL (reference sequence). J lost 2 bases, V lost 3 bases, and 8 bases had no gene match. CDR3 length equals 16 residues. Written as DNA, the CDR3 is TGTGCCAGCAGCCATGGCGGGGGGTCTTTTCAAGAGACCCAGTACTTC. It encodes CASSHGGGSFQETQYF.

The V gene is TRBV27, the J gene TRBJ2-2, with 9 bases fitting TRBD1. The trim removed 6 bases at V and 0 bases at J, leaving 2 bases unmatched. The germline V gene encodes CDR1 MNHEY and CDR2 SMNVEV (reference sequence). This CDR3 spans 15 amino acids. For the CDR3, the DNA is TGTGCCAGCAGCCGACAGGGGGCGAACACCGGGGAGCTGTTTTTT. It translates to CASSRQGANTGELFF.

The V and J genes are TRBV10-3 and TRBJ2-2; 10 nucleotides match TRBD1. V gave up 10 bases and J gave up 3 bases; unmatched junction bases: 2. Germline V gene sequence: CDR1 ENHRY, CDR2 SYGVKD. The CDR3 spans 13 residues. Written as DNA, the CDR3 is TGTGCCACCGGGACAGGGGACACCGGGGAGCTGTTTTTT. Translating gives CATGTGDTGELFF.

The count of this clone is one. The CDR3 DNA follows: TGTGCCAGCAGGAGTTCAGGGAACACTGAAGCTTTCTTT. Translating it yields CASRSSGNTEAFF. This chain connects TRBV6-5 to TRBJ1-1; D is undetermined. Germline V CDR1 and CDR2: MNHEY, SVGAGI. The CDR3 runs 13 residues. Deletions cut 6 bases from V and 1 base from J, with 9 bases between.

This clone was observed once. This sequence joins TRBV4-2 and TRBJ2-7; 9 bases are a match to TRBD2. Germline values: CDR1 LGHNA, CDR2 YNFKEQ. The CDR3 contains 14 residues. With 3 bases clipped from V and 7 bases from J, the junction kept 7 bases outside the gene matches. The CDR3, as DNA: TGTGCCAGCAGCCAGGCCAGCGGGGGGCTGGAGCAGTACTTC. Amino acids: CASSQASGGLEQYF.

The DNA for the CDR3 is TGTGCCAGCAGCGCTTGGGGGGGGAGCGGAGAGACCCAGTACTTC. Translated: CASSAWGGSGETQYF. The gene calls are TRBV9 and TRBJ2-5; 7 positions match TRBD2. Looked up from germline, CDR1 is SGDLS and CDR2 is YYNGEE. Unmatched junction bases numbered 9, after V lost 3 bases and J lost 4 bases. The CDR3 is 15 amino acids.

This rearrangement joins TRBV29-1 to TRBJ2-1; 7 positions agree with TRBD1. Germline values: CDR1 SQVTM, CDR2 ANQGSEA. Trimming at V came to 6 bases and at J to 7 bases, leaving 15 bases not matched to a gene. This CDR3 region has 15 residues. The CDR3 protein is CSVPVDRAGRNEQFF. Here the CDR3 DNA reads TGCAGCGTCCCTGTCGACAGGGCTGGTAGAAATGAGCAGTTCTTC.

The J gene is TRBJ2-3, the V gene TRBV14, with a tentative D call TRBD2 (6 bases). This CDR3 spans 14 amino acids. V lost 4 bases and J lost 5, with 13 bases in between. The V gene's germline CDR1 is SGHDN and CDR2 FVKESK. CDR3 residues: CASSPPVGGDTQYF. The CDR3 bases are TGTGCCAGCAGCCCCCCGGTCGGGGGAGATACGCAGTATTTT. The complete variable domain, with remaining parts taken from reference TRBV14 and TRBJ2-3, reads EAGVTQFPSHSVIEKGQTVTLRCDPISGHDNLYWYRRVMGKEIKFLLHFVKESKQDESGMPNNRFLAERTGGTYSTLKVQPAELEDSGVYFCASSPPVGGDTQYFGPGTRLTVL.

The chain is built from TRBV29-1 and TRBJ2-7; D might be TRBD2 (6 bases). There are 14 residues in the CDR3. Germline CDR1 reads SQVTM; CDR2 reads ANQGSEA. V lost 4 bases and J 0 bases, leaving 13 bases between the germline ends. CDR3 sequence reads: CSVVARGSSYEQYF. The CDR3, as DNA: TGCAGCGTTGTTGCGCGGGGAAGCTCCTACGAGCAGTACTTC.

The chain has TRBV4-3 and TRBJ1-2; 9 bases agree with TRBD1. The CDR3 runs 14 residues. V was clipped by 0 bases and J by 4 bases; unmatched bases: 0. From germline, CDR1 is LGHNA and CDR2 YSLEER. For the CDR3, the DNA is TGCGCCAGCAGCCAAGAGACAGGGGGCTATGGCTACACCTTC. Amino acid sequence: CASSQETGGYGYTF.

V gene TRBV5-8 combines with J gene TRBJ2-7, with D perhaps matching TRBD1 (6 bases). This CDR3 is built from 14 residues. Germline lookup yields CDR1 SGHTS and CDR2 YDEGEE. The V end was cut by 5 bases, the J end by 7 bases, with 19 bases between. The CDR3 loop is CASRAKTGVEEQYF. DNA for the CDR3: TGTGCCAGCAGGGCGAAGACAGGAGTCGAAGAGCAGTACTTC.

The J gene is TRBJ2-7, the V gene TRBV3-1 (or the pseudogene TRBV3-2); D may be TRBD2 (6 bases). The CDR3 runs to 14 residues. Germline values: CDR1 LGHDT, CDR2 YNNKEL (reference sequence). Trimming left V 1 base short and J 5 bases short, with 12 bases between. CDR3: CASSQGKGRNEQYF. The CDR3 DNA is TGTGCCAGCAGCCAAGGGAAAGGGAGGAACGAGCAGTACTTC.

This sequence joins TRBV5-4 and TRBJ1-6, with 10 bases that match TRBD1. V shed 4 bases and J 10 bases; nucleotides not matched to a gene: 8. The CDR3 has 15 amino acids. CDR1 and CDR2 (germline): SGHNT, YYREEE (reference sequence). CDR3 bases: TGTGCCAGCAGCGCGGACAGGGGGACGGGATCACCCCTCCACTTT. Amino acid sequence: CASSADRGTGSPLHF. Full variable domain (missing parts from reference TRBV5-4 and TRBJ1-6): ETGVTQSPTHLIKTRGQQVTLRCSSQSGHNTVSWYQQALGQGPQFIFQYYREEENGRGNFPPRFSGLQFPNYSSELNVNALELDDSALYLCASSADRGTGSPLHFGNGTRLTVT.

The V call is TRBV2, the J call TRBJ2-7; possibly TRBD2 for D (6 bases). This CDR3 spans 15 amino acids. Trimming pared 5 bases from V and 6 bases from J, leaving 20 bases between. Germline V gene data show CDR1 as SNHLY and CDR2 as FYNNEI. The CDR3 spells CASSTQGGFDPEQYF. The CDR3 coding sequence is TGTGCCAGCAGTACCCAGGGAGGATTCGATCCCGAGCAGTACTTC.

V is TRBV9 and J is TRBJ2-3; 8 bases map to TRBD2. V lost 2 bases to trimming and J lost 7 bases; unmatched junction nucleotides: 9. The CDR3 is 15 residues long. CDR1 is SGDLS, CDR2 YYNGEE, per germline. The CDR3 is CASSVSGVAGNTQYF. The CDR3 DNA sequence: TGTGCCAGCAGCGTTAGCGGGGTGGCTGGGAATACGCAGTATTTT.

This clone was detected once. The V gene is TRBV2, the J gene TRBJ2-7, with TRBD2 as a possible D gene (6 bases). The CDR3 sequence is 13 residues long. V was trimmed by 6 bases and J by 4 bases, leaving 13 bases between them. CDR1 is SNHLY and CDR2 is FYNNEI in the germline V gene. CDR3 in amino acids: CASRGWGDYEQYF. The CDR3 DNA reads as TGTGCCAGCAGGGGATGGGGGGATTACGAGCAGTACTTC.